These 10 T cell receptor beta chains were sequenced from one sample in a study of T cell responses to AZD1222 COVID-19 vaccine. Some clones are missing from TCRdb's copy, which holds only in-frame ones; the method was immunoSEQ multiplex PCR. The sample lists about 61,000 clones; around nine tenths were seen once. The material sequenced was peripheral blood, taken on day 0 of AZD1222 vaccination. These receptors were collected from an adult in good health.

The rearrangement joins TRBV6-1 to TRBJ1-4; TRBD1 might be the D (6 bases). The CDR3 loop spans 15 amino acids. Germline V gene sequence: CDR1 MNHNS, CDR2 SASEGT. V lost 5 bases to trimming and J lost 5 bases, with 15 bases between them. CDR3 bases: TGTGCCAGCAGTTCCGGGGGCGGGGGAAATGAAAAACTGTTTTTT. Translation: CASSSGGGGNEKLFF.

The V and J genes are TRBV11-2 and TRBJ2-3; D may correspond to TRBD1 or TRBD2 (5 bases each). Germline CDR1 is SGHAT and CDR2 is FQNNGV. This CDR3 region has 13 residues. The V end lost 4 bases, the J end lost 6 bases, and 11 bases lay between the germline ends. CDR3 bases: TGTGCCAGCAGCTGGGACCCGGGGGATACGCAGTATTTT. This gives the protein CASSWDPGDTQYF. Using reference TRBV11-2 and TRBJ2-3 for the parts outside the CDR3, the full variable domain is EAGVAQSPRYKIIEKRQSVAFWCNPISGHATLYWYQQILGQGPKLLIQFQNNGVVDDSQLPKDRFSAERLKGVDSTLKIQPAKLEDSAVYLCASSWDPGDTQYFGPGTRLTVL.

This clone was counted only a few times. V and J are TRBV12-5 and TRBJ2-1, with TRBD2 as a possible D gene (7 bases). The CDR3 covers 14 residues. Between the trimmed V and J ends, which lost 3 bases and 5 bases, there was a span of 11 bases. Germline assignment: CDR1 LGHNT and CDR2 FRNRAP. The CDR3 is CASGLWGGDNEQFF. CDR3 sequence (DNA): TGTGCTAGTGGTTTATGGGGGGGCGACAATGAGCAGTTCTTC.

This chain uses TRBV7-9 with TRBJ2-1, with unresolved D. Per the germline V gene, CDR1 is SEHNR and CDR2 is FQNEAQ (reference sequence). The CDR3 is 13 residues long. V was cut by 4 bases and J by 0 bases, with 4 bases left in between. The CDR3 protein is CASSSASYNEQFF. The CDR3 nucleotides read TGTGCCAGCAGCTCTGCCTCCTACAATGAGCAGTTCTTC. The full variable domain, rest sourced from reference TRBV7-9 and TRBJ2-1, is DTGVSQNPRHKITKRGQNVTFRCDPISEHNRLYWYRQTLGQGPEFLTYFQNEAQLEKSRLLSDRFSAERPKGSFSTLEIQRTEQGDSAMYLCASSSASYNEQFFGPGTRLTVL.

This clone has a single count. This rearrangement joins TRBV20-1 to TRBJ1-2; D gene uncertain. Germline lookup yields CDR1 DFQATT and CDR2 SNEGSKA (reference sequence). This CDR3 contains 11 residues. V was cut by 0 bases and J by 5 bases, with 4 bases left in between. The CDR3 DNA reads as TGCAGTGCTAGAGACGCGTATGGCTACACCTTC. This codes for CSARDAYGYTF.

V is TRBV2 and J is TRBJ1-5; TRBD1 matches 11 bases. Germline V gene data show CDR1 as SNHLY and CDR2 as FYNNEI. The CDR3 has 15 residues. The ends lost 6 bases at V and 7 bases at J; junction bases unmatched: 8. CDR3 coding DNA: TGTGCCAGCAGGCCCAGGACAGGGGGCAGGCAGCCCCAGCATTTT. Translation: CASRPRTGGRQPQHF.

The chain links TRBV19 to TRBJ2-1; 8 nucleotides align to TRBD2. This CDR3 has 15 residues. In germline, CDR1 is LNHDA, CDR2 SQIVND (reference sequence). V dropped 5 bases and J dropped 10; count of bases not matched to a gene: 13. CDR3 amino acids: CASSQAGVRGREQFF. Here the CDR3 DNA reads TGTGCCAGTAGTCAAGCGGGGGTCCGCGGGAGGGAGCAGTTCTTC. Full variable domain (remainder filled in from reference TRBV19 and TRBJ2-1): DGGITQSPKYLFRKEGQNVTLSCEQNLNHDAMYWYRQDPGQGLRLIYYSQIVNDFQKGDIAEGYSVSREKKESFPLTVTSAQKNPTAFYLCASSQAGVRGREQFFGPGTRLTVL.

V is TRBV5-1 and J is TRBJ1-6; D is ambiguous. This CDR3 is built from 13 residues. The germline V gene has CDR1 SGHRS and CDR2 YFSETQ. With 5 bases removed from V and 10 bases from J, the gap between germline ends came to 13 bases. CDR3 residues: CASSNPPGSPLHF. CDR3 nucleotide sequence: TGCGCCAGCAGTAACCCCCCGGGGTCACCCCTCCACTTT.

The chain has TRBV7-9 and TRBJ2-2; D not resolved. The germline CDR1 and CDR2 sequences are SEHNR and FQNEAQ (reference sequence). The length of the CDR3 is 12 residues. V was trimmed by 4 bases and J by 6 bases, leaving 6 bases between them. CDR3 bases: TGTGCCAGCAGCTACGGATCCGGGGAGCTGTTTTTT. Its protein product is CASSYGSGELFF.

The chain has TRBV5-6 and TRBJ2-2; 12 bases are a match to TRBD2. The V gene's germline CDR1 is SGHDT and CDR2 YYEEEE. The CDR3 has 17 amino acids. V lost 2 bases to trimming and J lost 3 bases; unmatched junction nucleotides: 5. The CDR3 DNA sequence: TGTGCCAGCAGCTTACGACTAGCGGGGGCCCACACCGGGGAGCTGTTTTTT. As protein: CASSLRLAGAHTGELFF. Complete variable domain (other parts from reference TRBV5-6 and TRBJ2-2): DAGVTQSPTHLIKTRGQQVTLRCSPKSGHDTVSWYQQALGQGPQFIFQYYEEEERQRGNFPDRFSGHQFPNYSSELNVNALLLGDSALYLCASSLRLAGAHTGELFFGEGSRLTVL.